Shown below are 2 T cell receptor beta chains from a single sample sequenced in a study of cytomegalovirus exposure and HLA in healthy donors. PCR primers comprised 60 Vbeta and 13 Jbeta primers. Assay used: immunoSEQ multiplex PCR; TCRdb lists only in-frame clones, some missing. The repertoire table contains about 59,000 clones. Sequenced material: PBMCs. These receptor sequences come from a young man in good health and CMV-seropositive.

The rearrangement links TRBV2 to TRBJ2-5; 7 bases align to TRBD1. Germline V gene lookup returns CDR1 SNHLY and CDR2 FYNNEI. V was pared by 4 bases and J by 2 bases, with 1 base of the junction left unmatched. CDR3 length equals 13 residues. The CDR3 region has the DNA TGTGCCAGCAGTGGGGACAGTCAAGAGACCCAGTACTTC. This sequence encodes CASSGDSQETQYF.

The chain links TRBV6-1 to TRBJ2-3, with 8 bases lining up with TRBD1. V lost 6 bases to trimming and J lost 4 bases; unmatched junction nucleotides: 9. The CDR3 length is 15 residues. Germline loops: CDR1 MNHNS, CDR2 SASEGT. CDR3 DNA sequence: TGTGCCAGCAGGGATCGGACAGGGAAGGCAGATACGCAGTATTTT. It is translated as CASRDRTGKADTQYF.